Below are 17 T cell receptor beta chains sequenced from a single sample in a study of ipilimumab plus nivolumab after autologous stem cell transplantation. The data were produced by immunoSEQ multiplex PCR, yet TCRdb's version contains in-frame clones alone and is incomplete. The table includes 77,000 or so clones, 83% detected once. Sequences were derived from PBMCs, sampled in a trial of ipilimumab plus nivolumab as post-transplant consolidation. The receptors shown here come from a male donor with diffuse large B-cell lymphoma.

This clone was counted between two and nine times. The chain joins TRBV6-1 to TRBJ2-2; TRBD2 agrees at 8 bases. Germline assignment: CDR1 MNHNS and CDR2 SASEGT. This CDR3 comprises 15 residues. V gave up 4 bases and J gave up 4 bases; unmatched junction bases: 5. The CDR3 spells CASSGLAGGTGELFF. CDR3 in DNA: TGTGCCAGCAGTGGGCTAGCGGGCGGCACCGGGGAGCTGTTTTTT.

The CDR3 here is CASSLTAMNTEAFF. DNA of the CDR3: TGTGCCAGTAGTCTGACAGCGATGAACACTGAAGCTTTCTTT. The rearrangement joins TRBV19 to TRBJ1-1, with TRBD1 as a possible D gene (5 bases). V was pared by 5 bases and J by 0 bases, with 10 bases between. Germline V gives CDR1 LNHDA, CDR2 SQIVND (reference sequence). This CDR3 comprises 14 residues. Looking up the rest from reference TRBV19 and TRBJ1-1 gives the full variable domain: DGGITQSPKYLFRKEGQNVTLSCEQNLNHDAMYWYRQDPGQGLRLIYYSQIVNDFQKGDIAEGYSVSREKKESFPLTVTSAQKNPTAFYLCASSLTAMNTEAFFGQGTRLTVV.

V usage is TRBV5-4 and J usage is TRBJ2-2, with a weak D call TRBD2 (6 bases). The germline V and J ends were trimmed by 0 bases and 6 bases, with 15 bases remaining between them. Germline lookup yields CDR1 SGHNT and CDR2 YYREEE (reference sequence). This CDR3 is built from 16 residues. CDR3 DNA sequence: TGTGCCAGCAGCTTGGGAGGTGGGACTCGGGCCGGGGAGCTGTTTTTT. Protein sequence: CASSLGGGTRAGELFF.

This chain connects TRBV18 to TRBJ2-2; 10 bases fit TRBD2. The CDR3 loop spans 15 amino acids. Trimming took 0 bases from V and 6 from J; bases not matched to a gene: 1. Germline V lookup: CDR1 KGHSH, CDR2 LQKENI. For the CDR3, the DNA is TGTGCCAGCTCACCACCGCTAGCGGGGGCCGGGGAGCTGTTTTTT. Amino acid sequence: CASSPPLAGAGELFF.

V and J are TRBV5-1 and TRBJ2-5; 11 nucleotides agree with TRBD2. This CDR3 has 17 residues. Germline V gives CDR1 SGHRS, CDR2 YFSETQ. The trim removed 3 bases at V and 4 bases at J, leaving 11 bases unmatched. In DNA form, the CDR3 reads TGCGCCAGCAGCTCAAGCTCGGGTAGCGGGGGGGCAGAGACCCAGTACTTC. It is translated as CASSSSSGSGGAETQYF.

The chain links TRBV4-1 to TRBJ1-1; D gene uncertain. The germline V gene encodes CDR1 MGHRA and CDR2 YSYEKL. The V gene lost 0 bases and the J gene lost 7 bases, with 9 bases spanning the gap. The CDR3 length is 13 residues. The CDR3 DNA is TGCGCCAGCAGCCAAGATCAGGAGCTTGAAGCTTTCTTT. As protein: CASSQDQELEAFF.

The chain is built from TRBV5-1 and TRBJ2-7; possible D gene TRBD1, 5 bases. Germline V CDR1 and CDR2: SGHRS, YFSETQ. CDR3 length: 14 amino acids. V was clipped by 4 bases and J by 1 base, with 12 bases between them. DNA for the CDR3: TGCGCCAGCAGCGACATCAGGGTGTCCTACGAGCAGTACTTC. Its translation: CASSDIRVSYEQYF.

The chain links TRBV19 to TRBJ2-2, with TRBD1 matching 8 bases. V lost 5 bases and J lost 7; bases outside the gene matches: 12. The CDR3 sequence is 16 residues long. The germline CDR1 and CDR2 sequences are LNHDA and SQIVND (reference sequence). The CDR3: CASSSAGGRLGGELFF. As DNA, the CDR3 is TGTGCCAGTAGTTCCGCAGGGGGCCGATTGGGCGGGGAGCTGTTTTTT.

This chain uses TRBV5-4 with TRBJ1-1; a weak D match, TRBD1 (6 bases). CDR1 is SGHNT and CDR2 is YYREEE in the germline V gene (reference sequence). V lost 0 bases, J lost 0 bases, and 18 bases lay in between. This CDR3 spans 18 amino acids. CDR3 nucleotide sequence: TGTGCCAGCAGCTTGGGGCAAGGGGGTTGGACGGTGAACACTGAAGCTTTCTTT. This translates into CASSLGQGGWTVNTEAFF.

The sample holds a few counts of this clone. This chain uses TRBV2 with TRBJ1-5; D unclear. Germline CDR1 SNHLY, CDR2 FYNNEI. Trimming stripped 5 bases from V and 3 bases from J, with 8 bases between. The CDR3 covers 13 residues. The CDR3 here is CASSPDNNQPQHF. DNA for the CDR3: TGTGCCAGCAGTCCAGACAACAATCAGCCCCAGCATTTT.

The chain uses TRBV6-1 and TRBJ2-2; D is undetermined. Per the germline V gene, CDR1 is MNHNS and CDR2 is SASEGT. Trimming took 2 bases from V and 5 from J, leaving 15 bases between them. The CDR3 sequence is 16 residues long. This CDR3 is CASSEMSLTRTGELFF. The CDR3 DNA reads TGTGCCAGCAGTGAAATGTCCCTTACGAGGACCGGGGAGCTGTTTTTT.

The genes are TRBV6-6 and TRBJ2-3, with 8 nucleotides matching TRBD1. The germline gives CDR1 MNHNY, CDR2 SVGAGI (reference sequence). Germline trimming cut 6 bases from V and 1 base from J; bases unmatched to any gene: 6. The CDR3 runs to 15 residues. This chain's CDR3 is CASRRQGSGTDTQYF. For the CDR3, the DNA is TGTGCCAGCAGGCGACAGGGGAGCGGCACAGATACGCAGTATTTT.

The chain couples TRBV19 to TRBJ2-5; TRBD1 aligns across 7 bases. The CDR3 runs 15 residues. CDR1 LNHDA and CDR2 SQIVND come from the germline V gene (reference sequence). Trimming took 5 bases from V and 5 from J; bases not matched to a gene: 11. CDR3 bases: TGTGCCAGTAGTCTGGCCGGGACAGTCGACGAGACCCAGTACTTC. The encoded protein is CASSLAGTVDETQYF.

This clone was seen a single time. This chain links TRBV11-2 with TRBJ2-5; the match to TRBD2 covers 8 bases. Germline V CDR1 and CDR2: SGHAT, FQNNGV. J was trimmed by 4 bases and V by 3 bases; bases with no gene match: 7. The CDR3 loop spans 15 amino acids. As DNA, the CDR3 is TGTGCCAGCAGCTTCTCTAGCGGGCCCGCAGAGACCCAGTACTTC. It codes for CASSFSSGPAETQYF. Based on the CDR3 plus reference TRBV11-2 and TRBJ2-5, the full variable domain is EAGVAQSPRYKIIEKRQSVAFWCNPISGHATLYWYQQILGQGPKLLIQFQNNGVVDDSQLPKDRFSAERLKGVDSTLKIQPAKLEDSAVYLCASSFSSGPAETQYFGPGTRLLVL.

This sequence joins TRBV5-1 and TRBJ2-2; D possibly matches TRBD1 or TRBD2 (5 bases each). V gave up 2 bases and J gave up 3 bases, with 8 bases separating them. CDR1 SGHRS and CDR2 YFSETQ come from the germline V gene. The length of the CDR3 is 14 residues. CDR3 loop: CASSFGTDTGELFF. In nucleotides, the CDR3 is TGCGCCAGCAGCTTCGGGACGGACACCGGGGAGCTGTTTTTT. Full variable domain (outside the CDR3, taken from reference TRBV5-1 and TRBJ2-2): KAGVTQTPRYLIKTRGQQVTLSCSPISGHRSVSWYQQTPGQGLQFLFEYFSETQRNKGNFPGRFSGRQFSNSRSEMNVSTLELGDSALYLCASSFGTDTGELFFGEGSRLTVL.

This chain joins TRBV5-5 and TRBJ1-2; 8 bases are shared with TRBD1. The V gene end was trimmed by 3 bases and the J gene end by 4 bases; junction bases not matched to a gene: 5. The CDR3 extends over 14 amino acids. Germline V gene data show CDR1 as SGHKS and CDR2 as YYEKEE (reference sequence). As DNA, the CDR3 is TGTGCCAGCAGCTCGGGACAGGCAAGCTATGGCTACACCTTC. Translating gives CASSSGQASYGYTF.

The CDR3 protein is CASRTGLAGGESIQYF. In nucleotides, the CDR3 is TGTGCCAGCAGGACGGGACTAGCGGGGGGGGAAAGCATTCAGTACTTC. The chain combines TRBV2 with TRBJ2-4; the match to TRBD2 covers 16 bases. Germline CDR1 is SNHLY and CDR2 is FYNNEI. This CDR3 is built from 16 residues. J lost 9 bases, V lost 6 bases, and 8 bases had no gene match.